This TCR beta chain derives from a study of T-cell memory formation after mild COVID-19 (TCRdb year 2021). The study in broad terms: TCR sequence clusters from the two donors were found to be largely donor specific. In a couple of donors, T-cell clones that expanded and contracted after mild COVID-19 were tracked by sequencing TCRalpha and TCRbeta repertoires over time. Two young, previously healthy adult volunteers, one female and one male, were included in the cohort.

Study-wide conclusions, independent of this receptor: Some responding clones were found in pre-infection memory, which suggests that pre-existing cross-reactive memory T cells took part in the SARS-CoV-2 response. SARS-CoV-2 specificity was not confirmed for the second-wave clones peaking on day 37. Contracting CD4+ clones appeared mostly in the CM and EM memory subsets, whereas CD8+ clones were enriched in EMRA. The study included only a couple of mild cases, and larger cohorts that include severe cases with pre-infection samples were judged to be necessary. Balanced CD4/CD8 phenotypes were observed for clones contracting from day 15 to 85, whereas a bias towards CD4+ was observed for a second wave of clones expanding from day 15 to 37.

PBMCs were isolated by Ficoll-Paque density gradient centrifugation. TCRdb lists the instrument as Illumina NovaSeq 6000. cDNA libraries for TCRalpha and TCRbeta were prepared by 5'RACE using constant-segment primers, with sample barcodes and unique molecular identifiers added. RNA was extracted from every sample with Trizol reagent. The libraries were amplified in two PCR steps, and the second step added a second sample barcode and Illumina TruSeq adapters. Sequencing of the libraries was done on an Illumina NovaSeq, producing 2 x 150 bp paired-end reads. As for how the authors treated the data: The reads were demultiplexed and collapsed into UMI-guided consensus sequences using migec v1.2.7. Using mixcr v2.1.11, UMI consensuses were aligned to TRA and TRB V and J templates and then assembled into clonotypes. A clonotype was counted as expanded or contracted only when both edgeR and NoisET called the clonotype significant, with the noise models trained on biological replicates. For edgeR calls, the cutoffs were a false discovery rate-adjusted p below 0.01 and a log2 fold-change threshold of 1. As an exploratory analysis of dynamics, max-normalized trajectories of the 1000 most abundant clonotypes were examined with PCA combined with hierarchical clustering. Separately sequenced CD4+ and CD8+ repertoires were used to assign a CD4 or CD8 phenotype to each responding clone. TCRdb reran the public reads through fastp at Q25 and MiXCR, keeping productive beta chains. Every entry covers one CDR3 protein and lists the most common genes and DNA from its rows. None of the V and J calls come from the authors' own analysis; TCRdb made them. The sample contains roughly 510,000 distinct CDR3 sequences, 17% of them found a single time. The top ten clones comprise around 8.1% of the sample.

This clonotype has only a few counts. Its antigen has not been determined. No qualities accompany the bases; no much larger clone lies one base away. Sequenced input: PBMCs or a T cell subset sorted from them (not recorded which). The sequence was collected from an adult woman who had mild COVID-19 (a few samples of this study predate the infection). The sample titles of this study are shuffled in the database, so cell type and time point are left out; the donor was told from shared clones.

The DNA is as follows: TGTGCCAGCTCACGGGACAGTGGAGGAGGATCACCCCTCCACTTT. It encodes CASSRDSGGGSPLHF. The sequence links TRBV18 to TRBJ1-6; the central 7 bases match TRBD1. The germline V gene supplies CDR1 KGHSH and CDR2 LQKENI. V is trimmed back by 4 bases and J by 10 bases, and the junction contains 10 bases that no gene match accounts for. The CDR3 contains 15 residues, cysteine and phenylalanine counted. Just the 45-base CDR3 DNA is kept, in frame starting at base 1. Extended through the reference TRBV18 and TRBJ1-6 proteins, this CDR3 yields the full variable domain: NAGVMQNPRHLVRRRGQEARLRCSPMKGHSHVYWYRQLPEEGLKFMVYLQKENIIDESGMPKERFSAEFPKEGPSILRIQQVVRGDSAAYFCASSRDSGGGSPLHFGNGTRLTVT.